The 24 T cell receptor beta chains presented below share a single source sample, sequenced in a study of regulatory T cells in long-lasting Graves disease (dated by TCRdb to the early 2020s). Library prep was done by multiplex PCR. TCRdb shows the sequencer as Illumina HiSeq 4000. CDR3 regions were amplified by Arm-PCR with iRepertoire HTBI primers to construct TCR beta libraries. The public reads were run again by TCRdb, first through fastp at Q25 and then through MiXCR, and only productive beta chains were kept. Every entry covers one CDR3 protein and lists the most common genes and DNA from its rows. The sample has 300,000 to 350,000 distinct CDR3 sequences on record, about 20% of them singletons. The ten top clones hold about 29% of the sample. This sample's time point label indicates: persistent/refractory GD, antithyroid drugs over 5 years with positive TRAb. For both TCR sequencing and RNA sequencing, RNA was extracted from PBMCs using TRIzol.

Specimen: peripheral blood mononuclear cells (PBMCs), collected when the disease was refractory, from a patient treated with antithyroid drugs. These receptors were obtained from a female donor with Graves disease.

The genes are TRBV5-1 and TRBJ2-2; D is possibly TRBD1 or TRBD2 (5 bases each). From germline, CDR1 is SGHRS and CDR2 YFSETQ. Trimming cost V 1 base and J 3 bases, with 7 bases left between them. The CDR3 loop spans 14 amino acids. CDR3 nucleotide sequence: TGCGCCAGCAGCTTGATGGGGGACACCGGGGAGCTGTTTTTT. This encodes CASSLMGDTGELFF.

This chain connects TRBV6-2 or TRBV6-3 to TRBJ1-4; no definite D call. Germline V CDR1 and CDR2: MNHEY, SVGEGT. Trimming pared 4 bases from V and 6 bases from J, leaving 9 bases between. This CDR3 comprises 13 residues. The CDR3 spells CASSWARYEKLFF. CDR3 bases: TGTGCCAGCAGTTGGGCGCGGTATGAAAAACTGTTTTTT.

The table lists this clonotype with many counts. The chain carries TRBV7-3 and TRBJ2-7; D gene ambiguous. The V gene lost 1 base and the J gene lost 3 bases, with 7 bases spanning the gap. The CDR3 is 13 amino acids. The germline CDR1 and CDR2 sequences are SGHTA and FQGTGA. DNA of the CDR3: TGTGCCAGCAGCTTAAATATCAACTACGAGCAGTACTTC. This codes for CASSLNINYEQYF.

In this sample, this clonotype turned up many times. This chain links TRBV6-1 with TRBJ1-5, with D possibly matching TRBD1 (5 bases). With 2 bases removed from V and 7 bases from J, the gap between germline ends came to 15 bases. The germline V gene encodes CDR1 MNHNS and CDR2 SASEGT. The CDR3 consists of 15 residues. In DNA form, the CDR3 reads TGTGCCAGCAGTGAACTGGGGCAGGGATGGCAGCCCCAGCATTTT. Protein sequence: CASSELGQGWQPQHF.

This clonotype appeared a few times. CDR3 nucleotide sequence: TGTGCCAGCATTGGATGGACCGGGGAGCTGTTTTTT. This gives the protein CASIGWTGELFF. The chain has TRBV6-1 and TRBJ2-2; the D is unclear. The CDR3 has 12 amino acids. Germline V gives CDR1 MNHNS, CDR2 SASEGT. V was pared by 7 bases and J by 5 bases, with 8 bases between.

The V call is TRBV6-1, the J call TRBJ1-5; D remains ambiguous. The V gene lost 3 bases and the J gene lost 0 bases, with 9 bases spanning the gap. The CDR3 length is 15 residues. Germline CDR1 is MNHNS and CDR2 is SASEGT. CDR3 DNA: TGTGCCAGCAGTGATCGTCGGGATAGCAATCAGCCCCAGCATTTT. Protein: CASSDRRDSNQPQHF.

This clonotype was observed at least ten times. The rearrangement links TRBV29-1 to TRBJ2-5; 7 nucleotides match TRBD1. V dropped 4 bases and J dropped 0; count of bases not matched to a gene: 5. This CDR3 region has 14 residues. CDR1 and CDR2 (germline): SQVTM, ANQGSEA. The CDR3 bases are TGCAGCGTTGCCGGCAGGGGGTACCAAGAGACCCAGTACTTC. Protein: CSVAGRGYQETQYF.

Regarding this clonotype: This may arise from a read error, as a much more abundant clone is one base away. V gene TRBV29-1 combines with J gene TRBJ1-2; D ambiguous. Germline values: CDR1 SQVTM, CDR2 ANQGSEA. The V gene lost 4 bases and the J gene lost 9 bases, with 21 bases spanning the gap. The CDR3 totals 14 residues. The CDR3 DNA reads TGCAGCGTTGTGGGCAGGTCCCTTCTTTGGAGCTACACCTTC. This sequence encodes CSVVGRSLLWSYTF.

This clonotype was observed many times. The CDR3 reads CASSPTGYSFEQYF. CDR3 nucleotides: TGTGCCAGCAGTCCGACAGGGTACAGTTTCGAGCAGTACTTC. The V and J genes are TRBV28 and TRBJ2-7; TRBD1 aligns across 7 bases. Germline V lookup: CDR1 MDHEN, CDR2 SYDVKM. CDR3 length: 14 residues. J gave up 6 bases and V 5 bases, and 10 bases lay outside the gene matches.

This clonotype was seen repeatedly, ten times or more. The rearrangement links TRBV7-8 to TRBJ1-1; D remains unclear. The CDR3 is made up of 15 amino acids. The ends were cut back, 5 bases at V and 3 bases at J, with 16 bases in the middle. CDR1 and CDR2 (germline): SGHVS, FQNEAQ. The CDR3 coding sequence is TGTGCCAGCAGCCCGCAGAGGTTTGGGCACACTGAAGCTTTCTTT. It translates to CASSPQRFGHTEAFF.

In its sample, this clonotype was seen many times. This sequence joins TRBV7-2 and TRBJ1-5; D is unresolved. CDR1 and CDR2 (germline): SGHTA, FQGNSA. This CDR3 has 18 amino acids. With 3 bases removed from V and 0 bases from J, the gap between germline ends came to 18 bases. Here the CDR3 DNA reads TGTGCCAGCAGCTTCCTACGACATTCCCGCTATAGCAATCAGCCCCAGCATTTT. Protein: CASSFLRHSRYSNQPQHF.

This clonotype was picked up many times. The chain is built from TRBV7-9 and TRBJ2-7; D may be TRBD1 (5 bases). This CDR3 is 14 amino acids long. V shed 5 bases and J shed 0 bases, with 11 bases lying between them. Per the germline V gene, CDR1 is SEHNR and CDR2 is FQNEAQ (reference sequence). The CDR3 nucleotides are TGTGCCAGCAGCGCGCAGACAGCCTCCTACGAGCAGTACTTC. Translating gives CASSAQTASYEQYF.

Here the CDR3 reads CASSSLMTESSYNEQFF. Here the CDR3 DNA reads TGTGCCAGCAGTTCCCTTATGACGGAGAGCTCCTACAATGAGCAGTTCTTC. The V gene is TRBV28, the J gene TRBJ2-1; no clear D. This CDR3 spans 17 amino acids. V lost 4 bases to trimming and J lost 0 bases, with 16 bases between them. Germline V gene sequence: CDR1 MDHEN, CDR2 SYDVKM.

This clonotype was counted many times. The chain links TRBV11-2 to TRBJ2-5; tentative D call: TRBD1 (6 bases). Germline lookup yields CDR1 SGHAT and CDR2 FQNNGV. The V end was cut by 2 bases, the J end by 3 bases, with 19 bases between. CDR3 length: 17 amino acids. CDR3 in amino acids: CASSLRFSGTTKETQYF. CDR3 in DNA: TGTGCCAGCAGCTTAAGATTTAGTGGGACAACCAAAGAGACCCAGTACTTC.

This clonotype was counted only a few times. The J gene is TRBJ2-2, the V gene TRBV4-2, with D unclear. The germline gives CDR1 LGHNA, CDR2 YNFKEQ. The CDR3 sequence is 11 residues long. Trimming removed 1 base from V and 9 bases from J, with 3 bases in between. Written as DNA, the CDR3 is TGTGCCAGCAGCCAAGCGTGGGAGCTGTTTTTT. Its translation is CASSQAWELFF.

The genes are TRBV28 and TRBJ1-2; D might be TRBD1 (5 bases). Germline CDR1 and CDR2: MDHEN and SYDVKM. This CDR3 is built from 12 residues. V shed 6 bases and J shed 5 bases, with 10 bases lying between them. The CDR3 here is CASRPQGYGYTF. DNA for the CDR3: TGTGCCAGCAGACCTCAGGGATATGGCTACACCTTC.

There are a few counts of this clonotype. The gene calls are TRBV18 and TRBJ1-2; D is undetermined. Trimming removed 2 bases at V and 0 bases at J, with 10 bases between. CDR3 length: 15 amino acids. Germline V gene sequence: CDR1 KGHSH, CDR2 LQKENI. The CDR3 region is CASSPNPGANYGYTF. CDR3 nucleotide sequence: TGTGCCAGCTCACCAAACCCGGGCGCTAACTATGGCTACACCTTC.

The rearrangement links TRBV7-9 to TRBJ2-7; D gene unclear. The germline V gene has CDR1 SEHNR and CDR2 FQNEAQ (reference sequence). There are 14 residues in the CDR3. Trimming took off 2 bases at V and 4 bases at J, with 12 bases between the two ends. The CDR3, as DNA: TGTGCCAGCAGCTTATTCCCCGCGGATTACGAGCAGTACTTC. Translating it yields CASSLFPADYEQYF.

The chain links TRBV9 to TRBJ2-1; the match to TRBD1 covers 7 bases. Trimming cost V 4 bases and J 6 bases; bases outside gene matches: 7. The CDR3 length is 14 residues. Germline V gene sequence: CDR1 SGDLS, CDR2 YYNGEE. The CDR3 spells CASSSRTGINEQFF. As DNA, the CDR3 is TGTGCCAGCAGCTCTAGGACAGGCATCAATGAGCAGTTCTTC.

This clonotype was picked up many times. The chain combines TRBV20-1 with TRBJ2-7; TRBD1 matches 9 bases. The V and J ends lost 1 base and 4 bases, in that order; junction bases with no gene match: 5. The CDR3 has 14 amino acids. The germline V gene has CDR1 DFQATT and CDR2 SNEGSKA (reference sequence). The CDR3 loop is CSARVGQGFYEQYF. DNA for the CDR3: TGCAGTGCTAGAGTGGGACAGGGATTTTACGAGCAGTACTTC.

This clonotype showed up many times. V usage is TRBV12-3 or TRBV12-4 and J usage is TRBJ1-1, with 8 bases aligning to TRBD1. The trim removed 2 bases at V and 0 bases at J, leaving 14 bases unmatched. The CDR3 contains 19 residues. The DNA of the CDR3 is TGTGCCAGCAGTTTACCCACCGGGACAGGTCCTAACATGAACACTGAAGCTTTCTTT. Its translation: CASSLPTGTGPNMNTEAFF.

This rearrangement joins TRBV25-1 to TRBJ1-1; D is unresolved. Germline V lookup: CDR1 MGHDK, CDR2 SYGVNS. The ends were cut back, 1 base at V and 1 base at J, with 4 bases in the middle. The CDR3 is made up of 13 amino acids. DNA of the CDR3: TGTGCCAGCAGTGAATTGGCGAACACTGAAGCTTTCTTT. Its translation is CASSELANTEAFF.

V usage is TRBV29-1 and J usage is TRBJ1-1; D is ambiguous. The CDR3 sequence is 13 residues long. Germline lookup yields CDR1 SQVTM and CDR2 ANQGSEA. V was shortened by 5 bases and J by 1 base, with 11 bases between the two germline ends. The CDR3 is CSVYSGWNTEAFF. The CDR3 bases are TGCAGCGTTTACAGCGGGTGGAACACTGAAGCTTTCTTT.

The chain joins TRBV19 to TRBJ1-5; D remains unclear. The V and J ends lost 10 bases and 2 bases respectively, with 12 bases between them. This CDR3 has 13 residues. CDR1 and CDR2 from the germline V gene are LNHDA and SQIVND (reference sequence). The CDR3, as DNA: TGTGCCACCAAGAGAATAGGCAATCAGCCCCAGCATTTT. Translated, it gives CATKRIGNQPQHF. Drawing the rest from reference TRBV19 and TRBJ1-5, the complete variable domain is DGGITQSPKYLFRKEGQNVTLSCEQNLNHDAMYWYRQDPGQGLRLIYYSQIVNDFQKGDIAEGYSVSREKKESFPLTVTSAQKNPTAFYLCATKRIGNQPQHFGDGTRLSIL.